The 13 T cell receptor beta chains below all came from one sample that was sequenced in a study of control samples from healthy donors and cancer patients. Produced via immunoSEQ multiplex PCR; TCRdb's table is partial and in-frame only. The data contain about 100,000 clones, 92% of them singletons. Sequencing was performed on blood. These receptors were collected from a woman aged 18-29 years in good health.

The V call is TRBV5-4, the J call TRBJ1-2, with a possible D match to TRBD1 (5 bases). The germline V gene has CDR1 SGHNT and CDR2 YYREEE (reference sequence). Trimming removed 5 bases from V and 0 bases from J, with 11 bases in between. The CDR3 extends over 14 amino acids. The CDR3: CASSSRGTNYGYTF. The DNA for the CDR3 is TGTGCCAGCAGTTCAAGGGGTACTAACTATGGCTACACCTTC.

DNA of the CDR3: TGTGCCAGCAGCTTATTTGTAGGGGGGGCGCTTCCCCTCTACGAGCAGTACTTC. Translated: CASSLFVGGALPLYEQYF. The chain recombines TRBV7-2 with TRBJ2-7, with TRBD2 as a possible D gene (7 bases). Between the trimmed V and J ends, which lost 2 bases and 3 bases, there was a span of 23 bases. Germline CDR1 SGHTA, CDR2 FQGNSA. The CDR3 has 18 amino acids. The full variable domain, completed using reference TRBV7-2 and TRBJ2-7, is GAGVSQSPSNKVTEKGKDVELRCDPISGHTALYWYRQSLGQGLEFLIYFQGNSAPDKSGLPSDRFSAERTGGSVSTLTIQRTQQEDSAVYLCASSLFVGGALPLYEQYFGPGTRLTVT.

The chain employs TRBV18 and TRBJ2-3; D is possibly TRBD1 (6 bases). CDR1 is KGHSH, CDR2 LQKENI, per germline. This CDR3 region has 17 residues. The V end lost 6 bases, the J end lost 3 bases, and 22 bases lay between the germline ends. In nucleotides, the CDR3 is TGTGCCAGCTCTCTCATCCCGGGACAATCAGTAACAGATACGCAGTATTTT. Its translation: CASSLIPGQSVTDTQYF.

The chain has TRBV19 and TRBJ1-4; 7 bases fit TRBD1. The CDR3 is 15 residues long. V shed 5 bases, J shed 0 bases, and the junction held 3 bases outside the gene matches. Germline CDR1 reads LNHDA; CDR2 reads SQIVND (reference sequence). The CDR3 spells CASSSGTATNEKLFF. CDR3 nucleotide sequence: TGTGCCAGTAGTTCCGGGACAGCAACTAATGAAAAACTGTTTTTT.

The genes are TRBV5-1 and TRBJ1-3; TRBD1 might be the D (5 bases). This CDR3 has 16 residues. The germline V gene encodes CDR1 SGHRS and CDR2 YFSETQ. The V gene lost 1 base and the J gene lost 0 bases, with 11 bases spanning the gap. CDR3 DNA sequence: TGCGCCAGCAGCTTGCAGGGCCCTAGCTCTGGAAACACCATATATTTT. Protein sequence: CASSLQGPSSGNTIYF.

In its sample, this clone was seen a few times. The genes are TRBV5-1 and TRBJ1-5; a possible D gene is TRBD1 (5 bases). CDR1 and CDR2 from the germline V gene are SGHRS and YFSETQ. The CDR3 loop spans 15 amino acids. V lost 0 bases and J 2 bases, leaving 9 bases between the germline ends. CDR3 DNA: TGCGCCAGCAGCTTGGAGGGGTCGGGCAATCAGCCCCAGCATTTT. It translates to CASSLEGSGNQPQHF. The whole variable domain, filled in from reference TRBV5-1 and TRBJ1-5, reads KAGVTQTPRYLIKTRGQQVTLSCSPISGHRSVSWYQQTPGQGLQFLFEYFSETQRNKGNFPGRFSGRQFSNSRSEMNVSTLELGDSALYLCASSLEGSGNQPQHFGDGTRLSIL.

The chain recombines TRBV19 with TRBJ1-2; D possibly corresponds to TRBD1 (6 bases). Germline V gene data show CDR1 as LNHDA and CDR2 as SQIVND (reference sequence). The CDR3 contains 16 residues. V was cut by 3 bases and J by 6 bases, with 20 bases left in between. The CDR3, as DNA: TGTGCCAGTAGTATGTTTGGGGCCGGGGGCCATCATGGCTACACCTTC. This gives the protein CASSMFGAGGHHGYTF.

The rearrangement uses TRBV4-1 and TRBJ1-3, with D hard to call. The V end was cut by 0 bases, the J end by 2 bases, with 11 bases between. The CDR3 is made up of 16 amino acids. The V gene's germline CDR1 is MGHRA and CDR2 YSYEKL. The CDR3 DNA is TGCGCCAGCAGCCAAGATACGGGGTTCACTGGAAACACCATATATTTT. Amino acids: CASSQDTGFTGNTIYF.

The rearrangement links TRBV28 to TRBJ2-3, with a possible D match to TRBD2 (6 bases). V was shortened by 2 bases and J by 0 bases, with 15 bases between the two germline ends. Germline V CDR1 and CDR2: MDHEN, SYDVKM. The CDR3 is made up of 17 amino acids. The CDR3 here is CASSLPTRDWSTDTQYF. The CDR3 nucleotides read TGTGCCAGCAGTTTACCCACGCGGGACTGGAGCACAGATACGCAGTATTTT.

This clone came up once. The chain couples TRBV7-9 to TRBJ2-7; TRBD2 matches 13 bases. This CDR3 is 15 amino acids long. CDR1 is SEHNR, CDR2 FQNEAQ, per germline (reference sequence). Trimming took 2 bases from V and 9 from J; bases not matched to a gene: 7. The CDR3 is CASSLRTSGSSWQYF. The CDR3 nucleotides are TGTGCCAGCAGCTTAAGGACTAGCGGGAGTTCTTGGCAGTACTTC.

This chain uses TRBV4-2 with TRBJ2-3; 13 bases fit TRBD2. Germline V gene sequence: CDR1 LGHNA, CDR2 YNFKEQ. The CDR3 sequence is 19 residues long. Trimming cost V 1 base and J 0 bases; bases outside gene matches: 7. The chain's CDR3 is CASSQGGTSGISSTDTQYF. The CDR3 DNA sequence: TGTGCCAGCAGCCAAGGAGGGACTAGCGGGATTTCTAGCACAGATACGCAGTATTTT.

The rearrangement joins TRBV5-1 to TRBJ2-7; 7 nucleotides line up with TRBD1. The CDR3 contains 14 residues. J lost 0 bases, V lost 7 bases, and 7 bases had no gene match. Per germline, CDR1 SGHRS and CDR2 YFSETQ. This CDR3 is CASSDGDSSYEQYF. As DNA, the CDR3 is TGCGCCAGCTCCGACGGGGACAGCTCCTACGAGCAGTACTTC.

The rearrangement links TRBV30 to TRBJ2-7; maybe TRBD2 (6 bases). The germline V gene has CDR1 GTSNPN and CDR2 SVGIG (reference sequence). This CDR3 spans 14 amino acids. V shed 2 bases and J shed 2 bases, with 13 bases lying between them. The CDR3: CAWSPSWGAYEQYF. For the CDR3, the DNA is TGTGCCTGGAGTCCAAGCTGGGGGGCCTACGAGCAGTACTTC.